The TCR beta chain under discussion was sequenced for a study of CD4 T cells in relation to SARS-CoV-2 and coronaviruses. Overall study: PBMCs were cultured with antigen for roughly 11 days before TCR beta sequencing. No peptide or an HIV-1 Nef peptide pool served as negative control. Regarding the study as a whole: Each donor contributed either pre-pandemic or post-infection samples, not both.

Concerning this clone: The antigen remains undetermined.

The germline V and J ends were trimmed by 4 bases and 3 bases, with 15 bases remaining between them. The germline gives CDR1 SGHTA, CDR2 FQGNSA. The CDR3 is 15 residues long. Using immunoSEQ multiplex PCR, the repertoire was profiled, and TCRdb retains in-frame clones only, with some absent. The sample yields some 16,000 clones, over 80% seen once. CD4+ T cells from unexposed donors were obtained before the COVID-19 pandemic (2011-2018). Isolation of CD4+ T cells took place after about eleven days in culture. Unexposed-donor CD4+ T cells were probed with SARS-CoV-2 S/N and four cold-coronavirus spikes, cells permitting.

This clonotype originated in a human donor in good health. The V and J genes are TRBV7-2 and TRBJ2-5, with D unresolved. What was sequenced was CD4+ T cells from PBMCs, cultured in vitro. The CDR3 spells CASSSQYSGEETQYF. In nucleotides, the CDR3 is TGTGCCAGCAGCTCCCAGTATTCGGGCGAAGAGACCCAGTACTTC.